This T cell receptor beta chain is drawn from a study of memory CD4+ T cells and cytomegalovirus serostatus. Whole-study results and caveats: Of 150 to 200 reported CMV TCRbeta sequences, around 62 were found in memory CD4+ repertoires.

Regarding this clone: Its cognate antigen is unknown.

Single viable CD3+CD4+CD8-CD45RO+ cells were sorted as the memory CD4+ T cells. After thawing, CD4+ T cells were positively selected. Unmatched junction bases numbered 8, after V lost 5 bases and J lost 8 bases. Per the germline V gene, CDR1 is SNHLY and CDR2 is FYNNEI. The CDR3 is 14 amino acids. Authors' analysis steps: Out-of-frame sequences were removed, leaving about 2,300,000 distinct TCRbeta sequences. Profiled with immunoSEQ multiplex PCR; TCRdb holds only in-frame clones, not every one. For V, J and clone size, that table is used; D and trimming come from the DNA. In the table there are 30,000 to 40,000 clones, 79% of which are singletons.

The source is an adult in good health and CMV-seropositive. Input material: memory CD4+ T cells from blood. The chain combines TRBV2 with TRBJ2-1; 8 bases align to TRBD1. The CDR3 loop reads CASSLYNRGDEQFF. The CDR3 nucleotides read TGTGCCAGCAGTCTATATAACAGGGGGGATGAGCAGTTCTTC.